A single sample gave rise to the 14 T cell receptor beta chains below, sequenced in a study of CD8+CD57+ T cells in acquired aplastic anemia (dated by TCRdb to about 2018). The instrument given in TCRdb is Illumina HiSeq 2000. Genomic DNA served as template for TCR beta VDJ combination and CDR3 sequence profiling. TCRdb reprocessed the public reads (quality trimming at Q25 with fastp, clone calling with MiXCR) and kept in-frame beta chains. Records with the same CDR3 protein are collapsed into one entry carrying the most frequent genes and DNA. In all, the sample holds about 170,000 distinct CDR3 sequences, and approximately 60% of those were seen once. Roughly 44% of the sample rests with the top ten. The sequenced material came from sorted CD4+, CD8+, or CD8+CD57+ T cells (not recorded which) from PBMCs. These receptors all come from a human donor in good health.

V and J are TRBV7-9 and TRBJ2-7; 9 bases line up with TRBD1. The germline gives CDR1 SEHNR, CDR2 FQNEAQ (reference sequence). V shed 2 bases, J shed 3 bases, and the junction held 5 bases outside the gene matches. CDR3 length equals 15 residues. The DNA for the CDR3 is TGTGCCAGCAGCTTACCTCCGGGACAGGGCTACGAGCAGTACTTC. Its protein is CASSLPPGQGYEQYF.

CDR3 in DNA: TGTGCCACCAGCTCCGGGACGCCCAACTACGAGCAGTACTTC. Amino acids: CATSSGTPNYEQYF. This rearrangement joins TRBV24-1 to TRBJ2-7; D is tentatively TRBD1 or TRBD2 (5 bases each). From germline, CDR1 is KGHDR and CDR2 SFDVKD. CDR3 length: 14 residues. V was pared by 7 bases and J by 3 bases, with 15 bases between.

Notes on this clonotype: At one of its ends the junction is not consistent with the germline gene, which may arise from a read error. The rearrangement uses TRBV20-1 and TRBJ1-1; 7 nucleotides line up with TRBD1. The CDR3 sequence is 11 residues long. Germline-derived CDR1 and CDR2 are DFQATT and SNEGSKA (reference sequence). This CDR3 is CSARANGAGGF. The CDR3 coding sequence is TGCAGTGCTAGAGCTAATGGGGCAGGGGGCTTT.

This clonotype was seen repeatedly, ten times or more. The chain carries TRBV4-2 and TRBJ2-7; D perhaps matches TRBD2 (6 bases). Germline V CDR1 and CDR2: LGHNA, YNFKEQ. Deletions cut 5 bases from V and 0 bases from J, with 11 bases between. The CDR3 covers 14 residues. The DNA for the CDR3 is TGTGCCAGCAGCTATGGGACTGGCTCCTACGAGCAGTACTTC. As protein: CASSYGTGSYEQYF.

This chain joins TRBV29-1 and TRBJ2-3, with 8 nucleotides matching TRBD1. J gave up 4 bases and V 2 bases, and 2 bases lay outside the gene matches. Germline CDR1 and CDR2: SQVTM and ANQGSEA. The CDR3 runs 13 residues. The CDR3 DNA follows: TGCAGCGTTGAACAGGGGGCGTCAGATACGCAGTATTTT. Protein product: CSVEQGASDTQYF.

The genes are TRBV5-1 and TRBJ2-3; maybe TRBD2 (5 bases). Per the germline V gene, CDR1 is SGHRS and CDR2 is YFSETQ. The CDR3 has 14 residues. The V and J ends lost 4 bases and 2 bases respectively, with 11 bases between them. The CDR3 reads CASSEGRSTDTQYF. DNA for the CDR3: TGCGCCAGCAGCGAGGGCCGGTCCACAGATACGCAGTATTTT.

The chain is built from TRBV30 and TRBJ1-1, with TRBD1 as a possible D gene (5 bases). V dropped 1 base and J dropped 7 bases, with 13 bases sitting between them. CDR3 length: 13 residues. CDR1 GTSNPN and CDR2 SVGIG come from the germline V gene (reference sequence). This chain's CDR3 is CAWSDRTNLEAFF. DNA for the CDR3: TGTGCCTGGAGTGACAGGACCAACCTTGAAGCTTTCTTT.

This chain joins TRBV20-1 and TRBJ2-2; perhaps TRBD2 as D (5 bases). This CDR3 comprises 12 residues. V dropped 5 bases and J dropped 4 bases, with 8 bases sitting between them. The germline V gene encodes CDR1 DFQATT and CDR2 SNEGSKA (reference sequence). This chain's CDR3 is CSALEGTGELFF. As DNA, the CDR3 is TGCAGTGCTCTAGAGGGCACCGGGGAGCTGTTTTTT.

This clonotype was found many times. The chain couples TRBV15 to TRBJ1-5, with 7 bases identical to TRBD1. Germline CDR1 reads LNHNV; CDR2 reads YYDKDF (reference sequence). V shed 0 bases and J 4 bases; nucleotides not matched to a gene: 12. The CDR3 has 18 amino acids. DNA of the CDR3: TGTGCCACCAGCAGAGACCCACCTTGGACAGGTGTGAATCAGCCCCAGCATTTT. Encoded protein: CATSRDPPWTGVNQPQHF.

This sequence joins TRBV24-1 and TRBJ2-3; tentative D call: TRBD2 (5 bases). V was cut by 9 bases and J by 6 bases, with 15 bases left in between. Germline CDR1 KGHDR, CDR2 SFDVKD. CDR3 length: 13 amino acids. In nucleotides, the CDR3 is TGTGCCACCGTGGGGAGCCCTGTGGATACGCAGTATTTT. This encodes CATVGSPVDTQYF.

This chain joins TRBV7-2 and TRBJ2-7; 10 bases map to TRBD1. Per the germline V gene, CDR1 is SGHTA and CDR2 is FQGNSA. The trim removed 5 bases at V and 7 bases at J, leaving 2 bases unmatched. This CDR3 has 12 amino acids. CDR3 DNA sequence: TGTGCCAGCAGCCGGACAGGGGGGGAGCAGTACTTC. Its protein is CASSRTGGEQYF. The full variable domain, rest sourced from reference TRBV7-2 and TRBJ2-7, is GAGVSQSPSNKVTEKGKDVELRCDPISGHTALYWYRQSLGQGLEFLIYFQGNSAPDKSGLPSDRFSAERTGGSVSTLTIQRTQQEDSAVYLCASSRTGGEQYFGPGTRLTVT.

The chain has TRBV25-1 and TRBJ2-7, with 7 bases aligning to TRBD1. J gave up 7 bases and V 0 bases, and 3 bases lay outside the gene matches. Germline lookup yields CDR1 MGHDK and CDR2 SYGVNS. This CDR3 has 13 residues. The CDR3 reads CASSEYHRGEQYF. CDR3 DNA: TGTGCCAGCAGTGAATATCACAGGGGAGAGCAGTACTTC.

This clonotype was observed a handful of times. This rearrangement joins TRBV6-1 to TRBJ2-3; no firm D call. The CDR3 consists of 11 residues. CDR1 and CDR2 from the germline V gene are MNHNS and SASEGT. Between the trimmed V and J ends, which lost 5 bases and 3 bases, there was a span of 3 bases. CDR3 sequence (DNA): TGTGCCAGCAGTCATACAGATACGCAGTATTTT. This sequence encodes CASSHTDTQYF.

This clonotype was picked up one time. This sequence joins TRBV10-2 and TRBJ1-2; 7 nucleotides match TRBD1. This CDR3 spans 19 amino acids. Trimming took 10 bases from V and 4 from J; bases not matched to a gene: 27. Germline CDR1 and CDR2: WSHSY and SAAADI. In nucleotides, the CDR3 is TGCGCCACCGCTCCCCACCCGGGACAGCCTCCAATCAGGGGCTATGGCTACACCTTC. This translates into CATAPHPGQPPIRGYGYTF.